One sample yielded the 27 T cell receptor beta chains listed below, sequenced in a study of regulatory T cells in long-lasting Graves disease. The time point: persistent/refractory GD, antithyroid drugs over 5 years with positive TRAb. The TCR library used RNA extracted from PBMCs. HTBI primers from iRepertoire and Arm-PCR of CDR3 regions yielded the TCR beta libraries. TCRdb fed the multiplex PCR reads into MiXCR, producing one record per CDR3 protein. The sample includes about 460,000 distinct CDR3 sequences, around a fifth seen only once; the top ten take around 12%. The source material was peripheral blood mononuclear cells (PBMCs), sampled when the disease was refractory, from a patient treated with antithyroid drugs. The receptors stem from a female donor with Graves disease.

This clonotype was recorded many times. The chain joins TRBV7-2 to TRBJ1-4, with D perhaps matching TRBD1 (5 bases). CDR1 is SGHTA, CDR2 FQGNSA, per germline. Deletions cut 3 bases from V and 4 bases from J, with 12 bases between. The CDR3 extends over 15 amino acids. In DNA form, the CDR3 reads TGTGCCAGCAGCTTGGGGGGATCGGGTAATGAAAAACTGTTTTTT. Amino acid sequence: CASSLGGSGNEKLFF.

This clonotype was recorded many times. The chain is built from TRBV3-1 and TRBJ2-5, with D uncertain. The CDR3 is 13 amino acids. Trimming took off 2 bases at V and 3 bases at J, with 7 bases between the two ends. Germline CDR1 LGHDT, CDR2 YNNKEL (reference sequence). CDR3 sequence (DNA): TGTGCCAGCAGCCAACGTGGAGAAGAGACCCAGTACTTC. It translates to CASSQRGEETQYF.

In its sample, this clonotype was seen a few times. The chain combines TRBV30 with TRBJ1-2; a possible D gene is TRBD1 (5 bases). Germline V gives CDR1 GTSNPN, CDR2 SVGIG (reference sequence). Trimming stripped 3 bases from V and 6 bases from J, with 8 bases between. The CDR3 length is 11 residues. For the CDR3, the DNA is TGTGCCTGGAGGAGGGGAAATGGCTACACCTTC. This translates into CAWRRGNGYTF.

At least ten counts were recorded for this clonotype. The chain recombines TRBV19 with TRBJ1-5, with 9 bases matching TRBD1. The CDR3 is 15 amino acids. CDR1 LNHDA and CDR2 SQIVND come from the germline V gene (reference sequence). The junction had 8 bases not matched to a gene; V was cut back by 6 bases and J by 5 bases. This CDR3 reads CASREGQGRHQPQHF. The CDR3 coding sequence is TGTGCCAGTAGAGAGGGACAGGGCAGGCATCAGCCCCAGCATTTT.

This clonotype was detected many times. This chain uses TRBV20-1 with TRBJ1-2; no definite D call. The V gene's germline CDR1 is DFQATT and CDR2 SNEGSKA (reference sequence). V was trimmed by 0 bases and J by 6 bases, leaving 14 bases between them. The CDR3 is made up of 14 amino acids. The CDR3, as DNA: TGCAGTGCTAGAGATCGTGTCCAGCCCCATGGCTACACCTTC. This gives the protein CSARDRVQPHGYTF.

Only a few counts were recorded for this clonotype. The chain carries TRBV5-1 and TRBJ1-1; the match to TRBD1 covers 9 bases. This CDR3 is 15 amino acids long. Germline V gene data show CDR1 as SGHRS and CDR2 as YFSETQ. Trimming took 7 bases from V and 4 from J; bases not matched to a gene: 11. CDR3 sequence: CASSRTGDFSTEAFF. The CDR3, as DNA: TGCGCCAGCTCGAGGACAGGGGATTTTAGCACTGAAGCTTTCTTT.

This chain joins TRBV29-1 and TRBJ1-3; 7 nucleotides align to TRBD1. CDR1 is SQVTM and CDR2 is ANQGSEA in the germline V gene. V gave up 4 bases and J gave up 0 bases; unmatched junction bases: 15. The CDR3 extends over 18 amino acids. CDR3 in amino acids: CSVVHRGENQYSGNTIYF. The DNA of the CDR3 is TGCAGCGTTGTTCACAGGGGAGAAAATCAGTACTCTGGAAACACCATATATTTT. Looking up the rest from reference TRBV29-1 and TRBJ1-3 gives the full variable domain: SAVISQKPSRDICQRGTSLTIQCQVDSQVTMMFWYRQQPGQSLTLIATANQGSEATYESGFVIDKFPISRPNLTFSTLTVSNMSPEDSSIYLCSVVHRGENQYSGNTIYFGEGSWLTVV.

This clonotype was observed a few times. The chain links TRBV5-1 to TRBJ2-5, with D uncertain. Germline CDR1 is SGHRS and CDR2 is YFSETQ. V shed 4 bases and J shed 6 bases, with 13 bases lying between them. The CDR3 is made up of 13 amino acids. The CDR3 region has the DNA TGCGCCAGCAGCGCTTCCCCAAGCCAGACCCAGTACTTC. It encodes CASSASPSQTQYF.

This clonotype was seen repeatedly, ten times or more. The chain carries TRBV11-1 and TRBJ1-1, with D uncertain. Germline CDR1 and CDR2: SGHAT and FQDESV (reference sequence). V was pared by 5 bases and J by 9 bases, with 10 bases between. CDR3 size: 11 residues. This chain's CDR3 is CASSPRSQAFF. CDR3 nucleotides: TGTGCCAGCAGCCCCCGGAGCCAAGCTTTCTTT.

This clonotype came up many times. The genes are TRBV6-2 or TRBV6-3 and TRBJ2-7; unclear D gene. CDR3 size: 13 residues. Germline V gene lookup returns CDR1 MNHEY and CDR2 SVGEGT. The V gene lost 1 base and the J gene lost 1 base, with 5 bases spanning the gap. The CDR3 DNA follows: TGTGCCAGCAGTTACTGGCAATCCTACGAGCAGTACTTC. Protein: CASSYWQSYEQYF.

This clonotype was seen ten or more times. The chain links TRBV2 to TRBJ2-7; D uncertain. Germline CDR1 reads SNHLY; CDR2 reads FYNNEI. The CDR3 contains 14 residues. Trimming took off 3 bases at V and 6 bases at J, with 15 bases between the two ends. In DNA form, the CDR3 reads TGTGCCAGCAGTGATAGTCGAGTGGGTCCCGAGCAGTACTTC. Translating gives CASSDSRVGPEQYF.

J is TRBJ1-1 and V is TRBV25-1; perhaps TRBD1 as D (6 bases). Trimming removed 2 bases from V and 10 bases from J, with 20 bases in between. Germline V gives CDR1 MGHDK, CDR2 SYGVNS. The CDR3 covers 15 residues. This CDR3 reads CASSEQGGGGVSAFF. The CDR3 DNA is TGTGCCAGCAGTGAACAGGGAGGGGGTGGGGTTTCAGCTTTCTTT.

This clonotype has a count of ten or more. The chain is built from TRBV28 and TRBJ1-2; possible D gene TRBD1, 5 bases. CDR1 and CDR2 (germline): MDHEN, SYDVKM. CDR3 length: 13 residues. V shed 6 bases and J shed 4 bases, with 12 bases lying between them. The CDR3 region has the DNA TGTGCCAGCAGCTACAGGAAGTTCTATGGCTACACCTTC. Translation: CASSYRKFYGYTF.

Only a few counts were recorded for this clonotype. This sequence joins TRBV19 and TRBJ2-5; maybe TRBD1 (6 bases). Trimming shortened V by 6 bases and J by 1 base, and 18 bases separated the two germline ends. Germline assignment: CDR1 LNHDA and CDR2 SQIVND (reference sequence). The CDR3 loop spans 16 amino acids. For the CDR3, the DNA is TGTGCCAGTAGAAAGTCGACAGGAGTTCTCCAAGAGACCCAGTACTTC. Encoded protein: CASRKSTGVLQETQYF.

This clonotype has ten or more counts. CDR3 amino acids: CASRVGGLAGATKETQYF. The CDR3 DNA reads as TGTGCCAGCAGGGTAGGCGGGTTAGCCGGGGCCACCAAAGAGACCCAGTACTTC. The V call is TRBV2, the J call TRBJ2-5, with D possibly called TRBD1 or TRBD2 (5 bases each). This CDR3 spans 18 amino acids. Germline V gene data show CDR1 as SNHLY and CDR2 as FYNNEI. V lost 6 bases, J lost 3 bases, and 26 bases lay in between.

This clonotype was observed a few times. J is TRBJ2-2 and V is TRBV7-2; perhaps TRBD2 as D (6 bases). The CDR3 length is 17 residues. The germline V gene encodes CDR1 SGHTA and CDR2 FQGNSA. The V end lost 5 bases, the J end lost 9 bases, and 25 bases lay between the germline ends. The CDR3 DNA follows: TGTGCCAGCAGCCCCCGACTAGAAGTCTTGGTGTTGCGGGAGCTGTTTTTT. Residues: CASSPRLEVLVLRELFF.

In this sample, this clonotype turned up many times. The genes are TRBV3-1 and TRBJ1-4; D ambiguous. V was trimmed by 3 bases and J by 3 bases, leaving 8 bases between them. Germline values: CDR1 LGHDT, CDR2 YNNKEL (reference sequence). This CDR3 region has 14 residues. CDR3 sequence reads: CASSQRHANEKLFF. DNA for the CDR3: TGTGCCAGCAGCCAGAGACACGCTAATGAAAAACTGTTTTTT. Drawing the rest from reference TRBV3-1 and TRBJ1-4, the complete variable domain is DTAVSQTPKYLVTQMGNDKSIKCEQNLGHDTMYWYKQDSKKFLKIMFSYNNKELIINETVPNRFSPKSPDKAHLNLHINSLELGDSAVYFCASSQRHANEKLFFGSGTQLSVL.

V is TRBV4-3 and J is TRBJ2-7; 8 positions match TRBD1. Germline CDR1 and CDR2: LGHNA and YSLEER. V lost 4 bases and J lost 8; bases outside the gene matches: 13. The CDR3 is 15 residues long. CDR3 nucleotide sequence: TGCGCCAGCAGCCCTGATGGACAGGGACAAATGAAGCAGTACTTC. This encodes CASSPDGQGQMKQYF.

The gene calls are TRBV2 and TRBJ2-2; 12 bases map to TRBD2. The CDR3 runs 16 residues. Germline V gives CDR1 SNHLY, CDR2 FYNNEI. The J segment lost 1 base and the V segment lost 6 bases, leaving 3 bases of the junction unmatched. The CDR3 DNA reads TGTGCCAGCAGAGAGGGACTAGCGGGGAACACCGGGGAGCTGTTTTTT. Protein: CASREGLAGNTGELFF.

This clonotype has a count of ten or more. This chain uses TRBV5-1 with TRBJ1-6; D not certain. CDR1 and CDR2 (germline): SGHRS, YFSETQ. This CDR3 region has 13 residues. Trimming shortened V by 4 bases and J by 7 bases, and 9 bases separated the two germline ends. CDR3 region: CASSPEGNSPLHF. For the CDR3, the DNA is TGCGCCAGCAGCCCGGAAGGGAATTCACCCCTCCACTTT.

This clonotype was counted ten times or more. The J gene is TRBJ1-3, the V gene TRBV28; 8 bases line up with TRBD1. This CDR3 is 14 amino acids long. With 2 bases clipped from V and 5 bases from J, the junction kept 2 bases outside the gene matches. Germline V gene lookup returns CDR1 MDHEN and CDR2 SYDVKM. In DNA form, the CDR3 reads TGTGCCAGCAGTTTAGACAGGGGAAGAAACACCATATATTTT. This gives the protein CASSLDRGRNTIYF.

This clonotype was seen at least ten times. The rearrangement links TRBV28 to TRBJ2-1, with D possibly being TRBD1 or TRBD2 (5 bases each). Trimming removed 7 bases at V and 4 bases at J, with 17 bases between. CDR3 length equals 15 residues. From germline, CDR1 is MDHEN and CDR2 SYDVKM. The CDR3 nucleotides are TGTGCCAGCATCTCCCCGGGTGGGGGTTACAATGAGCAGTTCTTC. Translated: CASISPGGGYNEQFF. Full variable domain (outside the CDR3, taken from reference TRBV28 and TRBJ2-1): DVKVTQSSRYLVKRTGEKVFLECVQDMDHENMFWYRQDPGLGLRLIYFSYDVKMKEKGDIPEGYSVSREKKERFSLILESASTNQTSMYLCASISPGGGYNEQFFGPGTRLTVL.

This clonotype was detected many times. CDR3 in amino acids: CASRTGTGVGEQYF. CDR3 DNA sequence: TGTGCCAGCAGAACCGGGACAGGGGTAGGGGAGCAGTACTTC. V gene TRBV28 combines with J gene TRBJ2-7, with TRBD1 matching 10 bases. Germline assignment: CDR1 MDHEN and CDR2 SYDVKM. The trim removed 6 bases at V and 7 bases at J, leaving 9 bases unmatched. The CDR3 runs to 14 residues.

This rearrangement joins TRBV4-3 to TRBJ2-5; 8 bases are shared with TRBD2. This CDR3 comprises 18 residues. J gave up 1 base and V 0 bases, and 10 bases lay outside the gene matches. Germline V gene sequence: CDR1 LGHNA, CDR2 YSLEER. This CDR3 reads CASSQDFAGGPRQETQYF. The DNA of the CDR3 is TGCGCCAGCAGCCAAGATTTTGCGGGGGGCCCTCGCCAAGAGACCCAGTACTTC.

J is TRBJ1-5 and V is TRBV30; tentative D call: TRBD1 (5 bases). This CDR3 has 14 residues. Deletions cut 1 base from V and 0 bases from J, with 7 bases between. Germline loops: CDR1 GTSNPN, CDR2 SVGIG (reference sequence). DNA of the CDR3: TGTGCCTGGAGTGCGACAGATAGCAATCAGCCCCAGCATTTT. Translated, it gives CAWSATDSNQPQHF.

This clonotype was observed a handful of times. A much larger clone sits a single nucleotide away, making a read error possible. The rearrangement joins TRBV28 to TRBJ2-2; 12 nucleotides agree with TRBD2. The germline gives CDR1 MDHEN, CDR2 SYDVKM. The CDR3 has 15 residues. The CDR3 sequence: CASSATSGRTGELLF. The CDR3 nucleotides are TGTGCCAGCAGTGCCACTAGCGGGAGGACCGGGGAGCTGCTTTTT.

The J gene is TRBJ2-2, the V gene TRBV5-1; perhaps D is TRBD1 or TRBD2 (6 bases each). CDR1 is SGHRS, CDR2 YFSETQ, per germline. With 0 bases removed from V and 5 bases from J, the gap between germline ends came to 11 bases. CDR3 size: 15 residues. The CDR3 spells CASSLVRGATGELFF. The DNA for the CDR3 is TGCGCCAGCAGCTTGGTTAGGGGGGCGACCGGGGAGCTGTTTTTT.